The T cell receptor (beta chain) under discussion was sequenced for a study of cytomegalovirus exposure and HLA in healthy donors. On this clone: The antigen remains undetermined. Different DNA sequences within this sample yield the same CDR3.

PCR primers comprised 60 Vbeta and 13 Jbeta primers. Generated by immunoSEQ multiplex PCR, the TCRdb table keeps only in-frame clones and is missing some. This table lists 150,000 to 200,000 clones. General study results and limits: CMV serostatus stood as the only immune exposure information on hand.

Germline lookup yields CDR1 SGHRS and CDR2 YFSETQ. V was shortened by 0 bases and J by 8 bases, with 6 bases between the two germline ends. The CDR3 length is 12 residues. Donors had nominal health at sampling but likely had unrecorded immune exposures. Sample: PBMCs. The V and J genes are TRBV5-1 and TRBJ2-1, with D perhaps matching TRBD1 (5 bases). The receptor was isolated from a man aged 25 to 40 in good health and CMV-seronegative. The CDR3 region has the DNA TGCGCCAGCAGCTTGGAAGGGGATGAGCAGTTCTTC. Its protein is CASSLEGDEQFF. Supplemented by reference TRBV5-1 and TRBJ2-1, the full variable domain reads KAGVTQTPRYLIKTRGQQVTLSCSPISGHRSVSWYQQTPGQGLQFLFEYFSETQRNKGNFPGRFSGRQFSNSRSEMNVSTLELGDSALYLCASSLEGDEQFFGPGTRLTVL.